The next 24 T cell receptor beta chains were all read from a single sample in a study of cytomegalovirus exposure and HLA in healthy donors. With 60 Vbeta and 13 Jbeta primers, the PCR was carried out. Sequencing was performed with immunoSEQ multiplex PCR; in TCRdb, only in-frame clones are kept and a portion is missing. The sample carries around 150,000 clones, roughly 80% recorded once. Sequencing used PBMCs. Receptors were obtained from a woman aged 35 to 49 in good health and CMV-seropositive.

The chain recombines TRBV2 with TRBJ1-3, with D uncertain. There are 15 residues in the CDR3. The V end lost 4 bases, the J end lost 2 bases, and 12 bases lay between the germline ends. Germline loops: CDR1 SNHLY, CDR2 FYNNEI. The CDR3 DNA reads TGTGCCAGCAGTGCTCTCGGGAGGGCTGGAAACACCATATATTTT. Protein: CASSALGRAGNTIYF.

This clone was counted a single time. This chain links TRBV30 with TRBJ1-2; TRBD1 is a possible D gene (6 bases). Trimming left V 2 bases short and J 4 bases short, with 20 bases between. The length of the CDR3 is 16 residues. The germline V gene has CDR1 GTSNPN and CDR2 SVGIG (reference sequence). The CDR3 spells CAWSPSQDRGPYGYTF. DNA of the CDR3: TGTGCCTGGAGTCCCTCTCAGGACAGAGGGCCCTATGGCTACACCTTC.

The chain couples TRBV7-6 to TRBJ2-1, with 14 positions matching TRBD2. With V trimmed by 8 bases and J by 12 bases, 12 bases remained unmatched. The CDR3 is made up of 15 amino acids. Per the germline V gene, CDR1 is SGHVS and CDR2 is FNYEAQ. In DNA, the CDR3 is TGTGCCAGCGCCCTAGGACTAGCGGGAGGAGCTGTGCAGTTCTTC. Translating gives CASALGLAGGAVQFF.

The chain uses TRBV7-8 and TRBJ1-4, with no clear D. The germline V gene encodes CDR1 SGHVS and CDR2 FQNEAQ. The CDR3 runs 15 residues. V lost 1 base, J lost 2 bases, and 8 bases lay in between. CDR3 in amino acids: CASSLVRVTNEKLFF. CDR3 coding DNA: TGTGCCAGCAGCTTAGTTCGGGTTACTAATGAAAAACTGTTTTTT.

The chain has TRBV5-5 and TRBJ2-3, with a weak D call TRBD1 (5 bases). Per the germline V gene, CDR1 is SGHKS and CDR2 is YYEKEE (reference sequence). The CDR3 covers 14 residues. Between the trimmed V and J ends, which lost 5 bases and 2 bases, there was a span of 12 bases. The CDR3 here is CASSPDRFTDTQYF. CDR3 bases: TGTGCCAGCAGTCCCGACAGATTCACAGATACGCAGTATTTT.

This clone turned up a few times. The chain carries TRBV6-1 and TRBJ1-1; D is unclear. The germline V and J ends were trimmed by 0 bases and 4 bases, with 6 bases remaining between them. The CDR3 length is 13 residues. Germline V gene sequence: CDR1 MNHNS, CDR2 SASEGT. The CDR3 sequence: CASSEAPGTEAFF. The CDR3 DNA reads as TGTGCCAGCAGTGAAGCGCCGGGCACTGAAGCTTTCTTT.

The chain is built from TRBV29-1 and TRBJ2-3, with D possibly matching TRBD1 (5 bases). The CDR3 length is 12 residues. Germline CDR1 reads SQVTM; CDR2 reads ANQGSEA. V gave up 7 bases and J gave up 2 bases, with 10 bases separating them. This chain's CDR3 is CSEKGDTDTQYF. In DNA, the CDR3 is TGCAGCGAGAAAGGGGACACAGATACGCAGTATTTT.

The gene calls are TRBV27 and TRBJ2-7; 10 nucleotides line up with TRBD2. Germline V gene lookup returns CDR1 MNHEY and CDR2 SMNVEV (reference sequence). The CDR3 is 14 residues long. J gave up 1 base and V 6 bases, and 3 bases lay outside the gene matches. DNA for the CDR3: TGTGCCAGCAGGGGGGGACTAGCGTCCTACGAGCAGTACTTC. As protein: CASRGGLASYEQYF.

The chain uses TRBV7-3 and TRBJ2-1; 9 positions agree with TRBD1. Germline values: CDR1 SGHTA, CDR2 FQGTGA. There are 14 residues in the CDR3. The V gene end was trimmed by 5 bases and the J gene end by 8 bases; junction bases not matched to a gene: 7. In DNA, the CDR3 is TGTGCCAGCAGCGAACAGGGGGCGATCGATGAGCAGTTCTTC. It codes for CASSEQGAIDEQFF.

The genes are TRBV19 and TRBJ2-7; possibly TRBD1 for D (6 bases). Germline V lookup: CDR1 LNHDA, CDR2 SQIVND (reference sequence). Between the trimmed V and J ends, which lost 2 bases and 0 bases, there was a span of 17 bases. CDR3 length equals 17 residues. This CDR3 reads CASSIRQTGLLSYEQYF. In DNA, the CDR3 is TGTGCCAGTAGTATACGACAGACAGGATTACTCTCCTACGAGCAGTACTTC. Full variable domain (missing parts from reference TRBV19 and TRBJ2-7): DGGITQSPKYLFRKEGQNVTLSCEQNLNHDAMYWYRQDPGQGLRLIYYSQIVNDFQKGDIAEGYSVSREKKESFPLTVTSAQKNPTAFYLCASSIRQTGLLSYEQYFGPGTRLTVT.

V and J are TRBV11-3 and TRBJ2-1; 7 positions agree with TRBD2. The CDR3 extends over 17 amino acids. V lost 5 bases and J lost 0; bases outside the gene matches: 10. Germline values: CDR1 SGHNT, CDR2 YENEEA. In DNA form, the CDR3 reads TGTGCCAGCAGCCCAACCCTCCGCGGGAGCTCCTACAATGAGCAGTTCTTC. This codes for CASSPTLRGSSYNEQFF. Full variable domain (outside the CDR3, taken from reference TRBV11-3 and TRBJ2-1): EAGVVQSPRYKIIEKKQPVAFWCNPISGHNTLYWYLQNLGQGPELLIRYENEEAVDDSQLPKDRFSAERLKGVDSTLKIQPAELGDSAVYLCASSPTLRGSSYNEQFFGPGTRLTVL.

The chain employs TRBV27 and TRBJ2-7, with 8 bases fitting TRBD1. The length of the CDR3 is 15 residues. Germline-derived CDR1 and CDR2 are MNHEY and SMNVEV (reference sequence). Trimming took 5 bases from V and 1 from J; bases not matched to a gene: 7. The CDR3 loop reads CASSGTGQASYEQYF. CDR3 DNA sequence: TGTGCCAGCAGTGGGACGGGACAGGCATCCTACGAGCAGTACTTC.

The chain couples TRBV2 to TRBJ2-2; D possibly corresponds to TRBD1 (5 bases). The germline gives CDR1 SNHLY, CDR2 FYNNEI. This CDR3 is built from 15 residues. V lost 7 bases, J lost 1 base, and 13 bases lay in between. The CDR3: CASNLDSMNTGELFF. The CDR3 coding sequence is TGTGCCAGCAACCTAGACAGCATGAACACCGGGGAGCTGTTTTTT.

J is TRBJ2-7 and V is TRBV6-5; possibly TRBD1 for D (6 bases). CDR3 size: 14 residues. Germline loops: CDR1 MNHEY, CDR2 SVGAGI. Trimming pared 6 bases from V and 1 base from J, leaving 13 bases between. For the CDR3, the DNA is TGTGCCAGCAGCCTCGGCAGGGGATCCTACGAGCAGTACTTC. Translated, it gives CASSLGRGSYEQYF.

The CDR3 sequence: CASSTWTGDTNEKLFF. As DNA, the CDR3 is TGTGCCAGCAGCACCTGGACAGGGGACACTAATGAAAAACTGTTTTTT. The rearrangement joins TRBV9 to TRBJ1-4; the match to TRBD1 covers 9 bases. Trimming took 4 bases from V and 2 from J; bases not matched to a gene: 6. The CDR3 is 16 amino acids. CDR1 and CDR2 from the germline V gene are SGDLS and YYNGEE.

This chain links TRBV5-6 with TRBJ2-3; possibly TRBD1 for D (5 bases). Germline V gene lookup returns CDR1 SGHDT and CDR2 YYEEEE. The CDR3 extends over 16 amino acids. V gave up 1 base and J gave up 4 bases, with 16 bases separating them. CDR3 DNA: TGTGCCAGCAGCTTGCGGCTTCAGGGCACTGCAGATACGCAGTATTTT. Translated: CASSLRLQGTADTQYF.

This clone was observed a few times. The J gene is TRBJ2-3, the V gene TRBV19, with a tentative D call TRBD2 (7 bases). Deletions cut 6 bases from V and 6 bases from J, with 16 bases between. This CDR3 is 14 amino acids long. The germline gives CDR1 LNHDA, CDR2 SQIVND (reference sequence). CDR3 nucleotide sequence: TGTGCCAGTAGCAAAGGGGGGGCGAGCGATACGCAGTATTTT. It is translated as CASSKGGASDTQYF.

This chain links TRBV9 with TRBJ2-1; TRBD1 is a possible D gene (6 bases). This CDR3 has 16 amino acids. CDR1 SGDLS and CDR2 YYNGEE come from the germline V gene. V gave up 2 bases and J gave up 3 bases, with 15 bases separating them. CDR3 in amino acids: CASSVRGGQNYNEQFF. The CDR3 region has the DNA TGTGCCAGCAGCGTCCGTGGTGGACAGAACTACAATGAGCAGTTCTTC.

The chain uses TRBV10-2 and TRBJ2-5; 9 nucleotides agree with TRBD2. CDR3 size: 14 residues. The germline CDR1 and CDR2 sequences are WSHSY and SAAADI. V was clipped by 4 bases and J by 6 bases; unmatched bases: 6. CDR3: CASSVAGGKQTQYF. DNA for the CDR3: TGCGCCAGCAGTGTTGCGGGGGGGAAACAGACCCAGTACTTC.

The V call is TRBV5-4, the J call TRBJ2-3, with D unclear. The CDR3 is 13 amino acids. Trimming left V 4 bases short and J 2 bases short, with 8 bases between. Germline CDR1 is SGHNT and CDR2 is YYREEE (reference sequence). The chain's CDR3 is CASSPSVTDTQYF. CDR3 sequence (DNA): TGTGCCAGCAGCCCCTCAGTCACAGATACGCAGTATTTT.

The chain uses TRBV6-5 and TRBJ2-7; the match to TRBD2 covers 10 bases. Germline lookup yields CDR1 MNHEY and CDR2 SVGAGI. The V gene end was trimmed by 6 bases and the J gene end by 1 base; junction bases not matched to a gene: 6. The CDR3 is 15 residues long. This CDR3 reads CASSKGLAASYEQYF. The CDR3 DNA reads as TGTGCCAGCAGCAAAGGACTAGCGGCGTCCTACGAGCAGTACTTC.

This chain uses TRBV18 with TRBJ1-3; weak D call: TRBD1 (5 bases). Trimming took 7 bases from V and 4 from J, leaving 11 bases between them. The germline V gene encodes CDR1 KGHSH and CDR2 LQKENI. This CDR3 has 13 amino acids. CDR3 region: CASYLSGGNTIYF. The CDR3 DNA sequence: TGTGCCAGCTACCTATCAGGGGGAAACACCATATATTTT.

The chain combines TRBV27 with TRBJ1-1; D gene uncertain. In germline, CDR1 is MNHEY, CDR2 SMNVEV (reference sequence). CDR3 length: 12 residues. V gave up 5 bases and J gave up 4 bases, with 8 bases separating them. The CDR3 DNA reads TGTGCCAGCAGTCCCACTGGCACTGAAGCTTTCTTT. The encoded protein is CASSPTGTEAFF.

The V gene is TRBV6-1, the J gene TRBJ2-3; TRBD1 matches 7 bases. The CDR3 extends over 14 amino acids. In germline, CDR1 is MNHNS, CDR2 SASEGT. V lost 8 bases, J lost 1 base, and 6 bases stayed unmatched. CDR3 sequence reads: CASGTEDGTDTQYF. The CDR3 DNA reads as TGTGCCAGCGGGACAGAGGATGGCACAGATACGCAGTATTTT.